This T cell receptor beta chain was observed in a study of T-cell reconstitution after alpha-beta-depleted transplantation in children (dated by TCRdb to 2015 to 2016). At the level of the whole study: Using TCR repertoire profiling, the study quantitatively followed how T-cell immune reconstitution unfolded in children after TCRalphabeta/CD19-depleted allogeneic hematopoietic cell transplantation.

A few counts support this clonotype. Its antigen is not yet known. Base quality data are lacking; no much larger clone is found one base away. From its cysteine to its phenylalanine, the CDR3 spans 14 amino acids. Only the CDR3 DNA stays, 42 bases, in frame from base 1. According to the germline V gene, CDR1 reads MNHEY and CDR2 reads SVGEGT. V is reduced by 2 bases and J by 5 bases, leaving a spacing of 12 bases between them. Libraries were constructed by PCR. The sequencer was an Illumina HiSeq 2500. To normalize quantification of the TCRbeta repertoire, the TCR libraries were built with molecular barcoding that relied on unique molecular identifiers. TCRdb reworked the public reads: Q25 trimming with fastp, MiXCR clone assembly, productive beta chains retained. A single entry per CDR3 protein holds the most common genes and DNA from its merged rows. The sample table records about 610,000 distinct CDR3 sequences; roughly 10% of these occur just once. Clones ranked in the top ten supply 3.5% to 5% of the sample.

The source is a human donor who donated a stem cell graft to a child with acute myeloid leukemia. This specimen consisted of PBMCs from the stem cell graft donor, obtained from the stem cell graft. In this chain, TRBV6-2 or TRBV6-3 is recombined with TRBJ1-1, with the D gene uncertain. The DNA sequence reads TGTGCCAGCAGTTACCGGCGGGTTGGAACTGAAGCTTTCTTT. The resulting protein is CASSYRRVGTEAFF.